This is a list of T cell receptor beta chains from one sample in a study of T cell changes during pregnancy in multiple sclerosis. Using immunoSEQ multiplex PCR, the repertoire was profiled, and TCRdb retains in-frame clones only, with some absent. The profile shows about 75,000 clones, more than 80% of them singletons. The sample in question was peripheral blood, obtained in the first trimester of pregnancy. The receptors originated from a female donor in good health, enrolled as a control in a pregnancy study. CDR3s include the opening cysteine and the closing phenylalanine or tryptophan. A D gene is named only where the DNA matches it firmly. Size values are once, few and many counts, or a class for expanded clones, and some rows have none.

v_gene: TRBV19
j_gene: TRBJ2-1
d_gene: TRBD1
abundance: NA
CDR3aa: CASSITPGTEVNDEQFF
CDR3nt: TGTGCCAGTAGTATAACCCCCGGGACAGAGGTAAATGATGAGCAGTTCTTC

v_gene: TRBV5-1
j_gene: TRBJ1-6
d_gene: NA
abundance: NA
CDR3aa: CASSLDSSNSPLHF
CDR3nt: TGCGCCAGCAGCTTGGACAGCTCTAATTCACCCCTCCACTTT

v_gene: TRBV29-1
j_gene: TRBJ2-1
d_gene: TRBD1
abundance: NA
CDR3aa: CSVVLKTGKGYNEQFF
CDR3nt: TGCAGCGTTGTCCTAAAGACAGGGAAAGGCTACAATGAGCAGTTCTTC

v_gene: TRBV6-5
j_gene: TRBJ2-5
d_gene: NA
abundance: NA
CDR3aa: CASSSVAALQETQYF
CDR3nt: TGTGCCAGCAGTTCTGTAGCCGCACTTCAAGAGACCCAGTACTTC

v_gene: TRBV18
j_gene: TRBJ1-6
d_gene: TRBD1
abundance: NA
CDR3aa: CASSPKTGDGSPLHF
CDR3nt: TGTGCCAGCTCACCTAAAACAGGGGACGGTTCACCCCTCCACTTT

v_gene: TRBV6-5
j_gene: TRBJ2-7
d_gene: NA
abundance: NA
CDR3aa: CASSREPYEQYF
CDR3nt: TGTGCCAGCAGTAGAGAACCCTACGAGCAGTACTTC

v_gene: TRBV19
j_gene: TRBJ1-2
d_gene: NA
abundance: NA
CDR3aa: CASSSRGPNYGYTF
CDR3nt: TGTGCCAGTAGTTCCAGGGGCCCTAACTATGGCTACACCTTC

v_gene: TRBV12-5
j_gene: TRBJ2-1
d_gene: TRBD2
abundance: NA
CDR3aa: CASGSGGINEQFF
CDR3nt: TGTGCTAGTGGTAGCGGGGGGATCAATGAGCAGTTCTTC

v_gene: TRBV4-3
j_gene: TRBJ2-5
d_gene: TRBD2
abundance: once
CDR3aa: CASSRTLAVYQETQYF
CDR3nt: TGCGCCAGCAGCCGGACACTAGCGGTGTACCAAGAGACCCAGTACTTC

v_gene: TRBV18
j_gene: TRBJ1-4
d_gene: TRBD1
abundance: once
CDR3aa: CASSPDRATNEKLFF
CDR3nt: TGTGCCAGCTCACCCGACAGGGCTACTAATGAAAAACTGTTTTTT

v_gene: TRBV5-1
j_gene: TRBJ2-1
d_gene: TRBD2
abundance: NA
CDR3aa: CASSGSISGTSYGEQFF
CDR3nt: TGCGCCAGCAGCGGGAGCATCTCCGGGACTAGTTACGGTGAGCAGTTCTTC

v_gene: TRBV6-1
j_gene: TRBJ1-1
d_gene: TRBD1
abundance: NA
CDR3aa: CASSDRDRGFGTEAFF
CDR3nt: TGTGCCAGCAGTGATCGAGACAGGGGGTTCGGCACTGAAGCTTTCTTT

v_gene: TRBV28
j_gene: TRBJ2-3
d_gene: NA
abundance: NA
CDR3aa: CASSPNGVRTDTQYF
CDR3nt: TGTGCCAGCAGCCCCAACGGAGTCCGGACAGATACGCAGTATTTT

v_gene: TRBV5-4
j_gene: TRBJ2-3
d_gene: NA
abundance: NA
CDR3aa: CASSFRGAGTDTQYF
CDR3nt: TGTGCCAGCAGCTTTCGGGGGGCTGGCACAGATACGCAGTATTTT

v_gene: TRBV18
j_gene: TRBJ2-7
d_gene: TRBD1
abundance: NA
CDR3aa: CASSALPSGTVGDDSYEQYF
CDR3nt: TGTGCCAGCTCAGCATTACCGTCCGGGACAGTCGGTGACGACTCCTACGAGCAGTACTTC

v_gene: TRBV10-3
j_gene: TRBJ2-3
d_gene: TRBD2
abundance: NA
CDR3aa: CAISRRLAGTTDTQYF
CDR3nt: TGTGCCATCAGTAGGAGACTAGCGGGGACCACAGATACGCAGTATTTT

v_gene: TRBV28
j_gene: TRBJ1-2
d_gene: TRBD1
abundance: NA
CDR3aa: CASSLSGTGERLGGYTF
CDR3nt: TGTGCCAGCAGTTTATCCGGGACAGGGGAACGACTTGGTGGCTACACCTTC